These T cell receptor beta chains were read from a single sample in a study of T cell therapy after organ transplantation. Antigen specificity for these receptors is unknown. Generated by immunoSEQ multiplex PCR, the TCRdb table keeps only in-frame clones and is missing some. The table includes 20,000 or so clones, around 80% detected once. This specimen was CD8+ T cells from blood, taken after autologous CMV-specific T cell therapy. The source of these receptors is a human patient who had received a solid organ transplant and had CMV disease. The T cells may partly be graft donor cells. CDR3s include the opening cysteine and the closing phenylalanine or tryptophan. D genes are given only for firm matches. Size tells how often a clone was seen (once, few, many) or the class of an expanded clone, and some rows leave it out.

clone_size j_call v_call d_call cdr3_aa cdr3_nt
. TRBJ1-4 TRBV27 TRBD1 CASSFDRGNEKLFF TGTGCCAGCAGTTTCGACAGGGGGAATGAAAAACTGTTTTTT
once TRBJ1-1 TRBV19 TRBD1 CASTWADRGNTEAFF TGTGCCAGTACTTGGGCGGACAGGGGGAACACTGAAGCTTTCTTT
. TRBJ2-7 TRBV7-6 . CASSLAGAHEQYF TGTGCCAGCAGCTTAGCAGGGGCCCACGAGCAGTACTTC
. TRBJ2-3 TRBV5-6 . CASSLPIAHLGAQYF TGTGCCAGCAGCTTGCCAATCGCACATCTCGGGGCGCAGTATTTT
few TRBJ2-5 TRBV6-5 . CASSYPEETQYF TGTGCCAGCAGTTACCCCGAAGAGACCCAGTACTTC
. TRBJ2-7 TRBV4-1 . CASSQGANSYEQYF TGCGCCAGCAGCCAAGGCGCAAACTCCTACGAGCAGTACTTC
few TRBJ1-1 TRBV10-1 TRBD1 CASSESPGQPNTEAFF TGCGCCAGCAGTGAGTCGCCGGGACAGCCGAACACTGAAGCTTTCTTT
few TRBJ1-2 TRBV5-8 . CASSLAGDSYGYTF TGTGCCAGCAGCTTGGCCGGAGATTCCTATGGCTACACCTTC
. TRBJ1-1 TRBV5-1 TRBD1 CASSVTGGRGTEAFF TGCGCCAGCAGCGTCACAGGGGGCAGAGGGACTGAAGCTTTCTTT
. TRBJ1-1 TRBV4-1 . CASSQSTGLTEAFF TGCGCCAGCAGCCAATCTACAGGGCTCACTGAAGCTTTCTTT
. TRBJ2-5 TRBV11-2 TRBD2 CASSLDSSGAKETQYF TGTGCCAGCAGCTTAGATTCTAGCGGGGCAAAAGAGACCCAGTACTTC